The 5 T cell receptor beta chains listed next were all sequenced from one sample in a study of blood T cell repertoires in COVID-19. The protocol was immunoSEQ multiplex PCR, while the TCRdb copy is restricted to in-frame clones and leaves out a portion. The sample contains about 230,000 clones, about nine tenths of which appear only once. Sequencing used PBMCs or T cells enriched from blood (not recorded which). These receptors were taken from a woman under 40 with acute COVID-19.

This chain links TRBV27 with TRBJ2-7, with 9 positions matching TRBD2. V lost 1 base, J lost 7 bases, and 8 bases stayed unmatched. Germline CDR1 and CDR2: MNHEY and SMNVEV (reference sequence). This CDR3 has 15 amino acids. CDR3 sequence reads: CASSLLGGGAEEQYF. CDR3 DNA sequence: TGTGCCAGCAGTTTATTAGGCGGGGGGGCGGAGGAGCAGTACTTC.

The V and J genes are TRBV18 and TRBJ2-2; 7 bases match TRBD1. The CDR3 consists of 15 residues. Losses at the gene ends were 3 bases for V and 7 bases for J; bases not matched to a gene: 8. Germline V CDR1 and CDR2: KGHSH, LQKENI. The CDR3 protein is CASSPDRAVGGELFF. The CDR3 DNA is TGTGCCAGCTCACCCGACAGGGCGGTTGGCGGGGAGCTGTTTTTT.

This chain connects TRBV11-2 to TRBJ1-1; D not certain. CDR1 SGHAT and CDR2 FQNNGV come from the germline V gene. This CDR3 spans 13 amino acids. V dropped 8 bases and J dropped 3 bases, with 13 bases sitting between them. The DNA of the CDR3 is TGTGCCAGCGGTAGAGGGCGGGACACTGAAGCTTTCTTT. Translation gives CASGRGRDTEAFF.

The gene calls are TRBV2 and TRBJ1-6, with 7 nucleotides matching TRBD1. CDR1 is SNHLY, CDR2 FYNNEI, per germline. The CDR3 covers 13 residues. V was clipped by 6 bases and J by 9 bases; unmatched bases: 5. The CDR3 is CASSGTAVSPLHF. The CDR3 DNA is TGTGCCAGCAGCGGGACAGCGGTTTCACCCCTCCACTTT.

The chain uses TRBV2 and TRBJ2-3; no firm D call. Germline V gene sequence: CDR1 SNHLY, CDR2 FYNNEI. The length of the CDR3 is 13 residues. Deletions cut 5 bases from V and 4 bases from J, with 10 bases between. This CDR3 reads CASSSVLADTQYF. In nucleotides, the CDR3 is TGTGCCAGCAGTTCCGTATTAGCAGATACGCAGTATTTT.